The source of this TCR beta chain is a study of post-analysis software for immune sequencing data. Whole-study findings and limits: Patients had higher frequencies than controls of a handful of TRBV segments, including TRBV5-6, TRBV5-1 and TRBV20-1.

This clonotype showed up just a few times. Its target is unknown. Germline CDR1 is MNHEY and CDR2 is SVGAGI. Trimming at V came to 5 bases and at J to 10 bases, leaving 8 bases not matched to a gene. This CDR3 is built from 14 residues. Unique molecular identifiers were built into the TCR beta cDNA libraries. TCRdb processed the PCR reads anew with MiXCR; each CDR3 protein has one entry. The data show 700,000 to 800,000 distinct CDR3 sequences, around 27% seen once. This sequence joins TRBV6-5 and TRBJ1-6; 7 nucleotides agree with TRBD1. The specimen sequenced was blood. The TCR comes from a girl aged 5-17 years with multiple sclerosis. CDR3 in amino acids: CASSQTGDDSPLHF. CDR3 nucleotide sequence: TGTGCCAGCAGTCAAACAGGGGACGACTCACCCCTCCACTTT.